One and the same sample provided the 9 T cell receptor beta chains below, sequenced in a study of T-cell memory formation after mild COVID-19. TCRdb reanalysed the 5' RACE reads using MiXCR and keeps one entry per CDR3 protein. Seen here are around 200,000 distinct CDR3 sequences, roughly a fifth observed once, and the top ten hold under 25%. Sequenced sample: PBMCs or a T cell subset sorted from them (not recorded which). The receptors originated from an adult woman who had mild COVID-19 (a few samples of this study predate the infection). Cell type and time point are not known.

In this sample, this clonotype turned up a few times. CDR3 amino acids: CASSHPPGRVADYDNEQFF. The CDR3 nucleotides read TGTGCCAGCAGCCACCCACCGGGACGGGTTGCCGACTACGACAATGAGCAGTTCTTC. This rearrangement joins TRBV3-1 to TRBJ2-1, with D perhaps being TRBD1 or TRBD2 (5 bases each). This CDR3 is 19 amino acids long. Germline V gene lookup returns CDR1 LGHDT and CDR2 YNNKEL (reference sequence). Trimming stripped 3 bases from V and 5 bases from J, with 26 bases between.

This clonotype has more than one count but fewer than ten. This chain joins TRBV20-1 and TRBJ1-4; tentatively, D is TRBD1 (6 bases). V was trimmed by 0 bases and J by 6 bases, leaving 11 bases between them. This CDR3 region has 14 residues. Germline CDR1 is DFQATT and CDR2 is SNEGSKA (reference sequence). Here the CDR3 DNA reads TGCAGTGCTAGAGAAGGGGGACGGTATGAAAAACTGTTTTTT. This translates into CSAREGGRYEKLFF.

CDR3 in DNA: TGTGCCAGCAGCCAAGATATGATTGAGGAGAGCGGGAGTAGGGGAGAGACCCAGTACTTC. Protein sequence: CASSQDMIEESGSRGETQYF. The chain recombines TRBV4-2 with TRBJ2-5; 8 bases align to TRBD2. The V and J ends lost 0 bases and 4 bases, in that order; junction bases with no gene match: 19. The CDR3 is 20 residues long. Germline CDR1 and CDR2: LGHNA and YNFKEQ.

The CDR3 is CASSLVQDGSPLHF. CDR3 coding DNA: TGTGCCAGCAGCTTAGTACAGGACGGTTCACCCCTCCACTTT. The chain couples TRBV11-3 to TRBJ1-6; the D gene is possibly TRBD1 (5 bases). The CDR3 length is 14 residues. The V and J ends lost 1 base and 9 bases respectively, with 10 bases between them. Germline V gene lookup returns CDR1 SGHNT and CDR2 YENEEA.

The chain couples TRBV24-1 to TRBJ2-7, with 11 bases lining up with TRBD1. There are 16 residues in the CDR3. The V and J ends lost 4 bases and 7 bases, in that order; junction bases with no gene match: 11. The germline V gene has CDR1 KGHDR and CDR2 SFDVKD. CDR3 in amino acids: CATSDSSSWDRGEQYF. The DNA for the CDR3 is TGTGCCACCAGTGACTCTTCAAGCTGGGACAGGGGGGAGCAGTACTTC.

This clonotype turned up a few times. V is TRBV7-9 and J is TRBJ2-3; no clear D gene. The CDR3 has 14 amino acids. Trimming cost V 0 bases and J 2 bases, with 6 bases left between them. The V gene's germline CDR1 is SEHNR and CDR2 FQNEAQ (reference sequence). The CDR3 spells CASSLAGFTDTQYF. The CDR3 DNA reads TGTGCCAGCAGCTTAGCCGGCTTCACAGATACGCAGTATTTT.

This clonotype was seen more than once but under ten times. This chain links TRBV3-1 with TRBJ1-6; possibly TRBD1 for D (5 bases). Deletions cut 0 bases from V and 10 bases from J, with 16 bases between. The V gene's germline CDR1 is LGHDT and CDR2 YNNKEL (reference sequence). The CDR3 is 16 amino acids. The CDR3 DNA sequence: TGTGCCAGCAGCCAAGATCCTCTGGCCTCAGGGTCACCCCTCCACTTT. Its translation is CASSQDPLASGSPLHF. Using reference TRBV3-1 and TRBJ1-6 for the parts outside the CDR3, the full variable domain is DTAVSQTPKYLVTQMGNDKSIKCEQNLGHDTMYWYKQDSKKFLKIMFSYNNKELIINETVPNRFSPKSPDKAHLNLHINSLELGDSAVYFCASSQDPLASGSPLHFGNGTRLTVT.

This chain links TRBV5-5 with TRBJ2-5; TRBD2 aligns across 8 bases. Germline CDR1 and CDR2: SGHKS and YYEKEE (reference sequence). Trimming took 4 bases from V and 4 from J; bases not matched to a gene: 9. The CDR3 consists of 15 residues. The CDR3 protein is CASSRGALAGETQYF. CDR3 in DNA: TGTGCCAGCAGCCGGGGGGCCCTAGCGGGAGAGACCCAGTACTTC. Variable domain in full (rest from reference TRBV5-5 and TRBJ2-5): DAGVTQSPTHLIKTRGQQVTLRCSPISGHKSVSWYQQVLGQGPQFIFQYYEKEERGRGNFPDRFSARQFPNYSSELNVNALLLGDSALYLCASSRGALAGETQYFGPGTRLLVL.

This clonotype has more than one count but fewer than ten. This chain uses TRBV30 with TRBJ1-1; D unresolved. This CDR3 region has 16 residues. Between the trimmed V and J ends, which lost 2 bases and 1 base, there was a span of 17 bases. The germline CDR1 and CDR2 sequences are GTSNPN and SVGIG (reference sequence). The DNA for the CDR3 is TGTGCCTGGAGTTTTAACGGGTTTGGTACGAACACTGAAGCTTTCTTT. Translation gives CAWSFNGFGTNTEAFF.